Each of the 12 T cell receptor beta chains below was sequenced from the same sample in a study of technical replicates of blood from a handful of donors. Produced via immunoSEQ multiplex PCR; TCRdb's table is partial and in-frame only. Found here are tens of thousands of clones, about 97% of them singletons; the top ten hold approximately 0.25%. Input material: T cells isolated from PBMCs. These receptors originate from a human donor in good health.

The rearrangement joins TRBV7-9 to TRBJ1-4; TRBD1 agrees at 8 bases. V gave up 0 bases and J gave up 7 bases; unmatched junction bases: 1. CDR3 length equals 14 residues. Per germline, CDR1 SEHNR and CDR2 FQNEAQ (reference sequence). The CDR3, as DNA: TGTGCCAGCAGCTTAGCCAGGGGGCCTGAAAAACTGTTTTTT. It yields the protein CASSLARGPEKLFF.

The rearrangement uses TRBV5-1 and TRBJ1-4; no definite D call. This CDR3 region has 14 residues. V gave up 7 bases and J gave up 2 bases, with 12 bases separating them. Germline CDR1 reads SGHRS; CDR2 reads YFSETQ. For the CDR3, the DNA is TGCGCCAGCCAAGCGGGGTCGACTAATGAAAAACTGTTTTTT. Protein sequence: CASQAGSTNEKLFF. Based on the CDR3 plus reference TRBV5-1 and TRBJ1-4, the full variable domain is KAGVTQTPRYLIKTRGQQVTLSCSPISGHRSVSWYQQTPGQGLQFLFEYFSETQRNKGNFPGRFSGRQFSNSRSEMNVSTLELGDSALYLCASQAGSTNEKLFFGSGTQLSVL.

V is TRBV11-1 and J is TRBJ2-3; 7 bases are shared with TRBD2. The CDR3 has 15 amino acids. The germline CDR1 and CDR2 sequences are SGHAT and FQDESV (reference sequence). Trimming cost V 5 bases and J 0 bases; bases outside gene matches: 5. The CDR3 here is CASSPSGPSTDTQYF. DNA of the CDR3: TGTGCCAGCAGCCCTAGCGGTCCTAGCACAGATACGCAGTATTTT.

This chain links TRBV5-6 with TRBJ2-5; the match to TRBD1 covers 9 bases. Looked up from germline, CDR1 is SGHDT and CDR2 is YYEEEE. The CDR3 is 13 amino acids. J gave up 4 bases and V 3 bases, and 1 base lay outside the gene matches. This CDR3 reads CASSWDRAETQYF. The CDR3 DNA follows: TGTGCCAGCAGCTGGGACAGGGCAGAGACCCAGTACTTC.

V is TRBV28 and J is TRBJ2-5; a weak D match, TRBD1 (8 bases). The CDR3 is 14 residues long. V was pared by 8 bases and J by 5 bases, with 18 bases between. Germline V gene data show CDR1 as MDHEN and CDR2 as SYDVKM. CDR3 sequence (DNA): TGTGCCAGCGTCTCCCTACAGGGGGGGGAGACCCAGTACTTC. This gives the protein CASVSLQGGETQYF.

CDR3 sequence: CASSPRDSTDTQYF. In DNA form, the CDR3 reads TGTGCCAGCAGCCCTCGGGACTCCACAGATACGCAGTATTTT. The chain has TRBV11-3 and TRBJ2-3; a possible D gene is TRBD2 (6 bases). Trimming cost V 5 bases and J 2 bases, with 11 bases left between them. This CDR3 contains 14 residues. CDR1 is SGHNT and CDR2 is YENEEA in the germline V gene.

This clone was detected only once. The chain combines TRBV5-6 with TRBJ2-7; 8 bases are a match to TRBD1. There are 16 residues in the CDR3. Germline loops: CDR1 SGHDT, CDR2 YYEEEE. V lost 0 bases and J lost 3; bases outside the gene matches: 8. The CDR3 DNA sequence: TGTGCCAGCAGCTTGGGCAGGACAGGGACAATCTACGAGCAGTACTTC. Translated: CASSLGRTGTIYEQYF. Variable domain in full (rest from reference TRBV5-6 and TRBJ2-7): DAGVTQSPTHLIKTRGQQVTLRCSPKSGHDTVSWYQQALGQGPQFIFQYYEEEERQRGNFPDRFSGHQFPNYSSELNVNALLLGDSALYLCASSLGRTGTIYEQYFGPGTRLTVT.

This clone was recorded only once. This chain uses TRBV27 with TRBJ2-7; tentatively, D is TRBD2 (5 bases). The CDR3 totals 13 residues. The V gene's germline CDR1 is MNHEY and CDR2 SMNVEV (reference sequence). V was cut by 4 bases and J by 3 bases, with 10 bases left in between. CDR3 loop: CASSYGDFYEQYF. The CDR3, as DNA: TGTGCCAGCAGTTACGGGGATTTCTACGAGCAGTACTTC.

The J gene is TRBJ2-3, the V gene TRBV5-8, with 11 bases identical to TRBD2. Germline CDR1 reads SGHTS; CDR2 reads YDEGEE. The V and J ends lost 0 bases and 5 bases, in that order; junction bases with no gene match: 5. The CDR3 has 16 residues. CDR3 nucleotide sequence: TGTGCCAGCAGCTTGGCCGTAGCGGGAGGGATAGATACGCAGTATTTT. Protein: CASSLAVAGGIDTQYF.

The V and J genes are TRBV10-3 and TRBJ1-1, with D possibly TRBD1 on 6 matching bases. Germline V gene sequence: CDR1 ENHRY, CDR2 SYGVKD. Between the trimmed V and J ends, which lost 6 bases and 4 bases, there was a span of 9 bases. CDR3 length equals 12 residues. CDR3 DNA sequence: TGTGCCATCAGCTCCAGGGGCACTGAAGCTTTCTTT. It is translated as CAISSRGTEAFF.

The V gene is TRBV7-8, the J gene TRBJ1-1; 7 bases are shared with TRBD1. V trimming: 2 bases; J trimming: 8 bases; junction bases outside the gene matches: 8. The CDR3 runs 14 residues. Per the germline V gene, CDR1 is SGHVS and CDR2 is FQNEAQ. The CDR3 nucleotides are TGTGCCAGCAGCTTATGGGTGTCGGGACAGGAAGCTTTCTTT. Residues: CASSLWVSGQEAFF. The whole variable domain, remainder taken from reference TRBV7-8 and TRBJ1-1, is GAGVSQSPRYKVAKRGQDVALRCDPISGHVSLFWYQQALGQGPEFLTYFQNEAQLDKSGLPSDRFFAERPEGSVSTLKIQRTQQEDSAVYLCASSLWVSGQEAFFGQGTRLTVV.

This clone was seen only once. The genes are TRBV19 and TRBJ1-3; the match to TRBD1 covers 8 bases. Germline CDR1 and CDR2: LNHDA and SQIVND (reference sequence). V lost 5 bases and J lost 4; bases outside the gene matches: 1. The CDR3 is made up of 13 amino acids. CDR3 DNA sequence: TGTGCCAGTAGTCGGGACAGGGGAAACACCATATATTTT. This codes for CASSRDRGNTIYF.